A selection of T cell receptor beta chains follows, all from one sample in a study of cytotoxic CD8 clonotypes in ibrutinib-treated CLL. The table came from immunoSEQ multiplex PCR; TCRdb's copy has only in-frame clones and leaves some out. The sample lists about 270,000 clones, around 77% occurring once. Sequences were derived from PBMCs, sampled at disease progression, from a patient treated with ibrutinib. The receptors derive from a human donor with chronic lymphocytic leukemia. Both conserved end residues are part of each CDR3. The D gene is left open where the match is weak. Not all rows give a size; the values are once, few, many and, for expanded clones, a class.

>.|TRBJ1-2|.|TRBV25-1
TGTGCCAGCAGTATACAGGGTGGCTATGGCTACACCTTC
CASSIQGGYGYTF
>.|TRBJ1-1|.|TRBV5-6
TGTGCCAGCAGCCCCTTGGGCCTAAACACTGAAGCTTTCTTT
CASSPLGLNTEAFF
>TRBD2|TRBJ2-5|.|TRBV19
TGTGCCAGTAGTATAGCGGCGGGGGGGAACCAAGAGACCCAGTACTTC
CASSIAAGGNQETQYF
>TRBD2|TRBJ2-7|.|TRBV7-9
TGTGCCAGCAGCCCGCCTAGGCTAGCGGGCTCGTACGAGCAGTACTTC
CASSPPRLAGSYEQYF
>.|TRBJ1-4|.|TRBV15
TGTGCCACCAGCAGAGTCATTCAACAGGGAACTAATGAAAAACTGTTTTTT
CATSRVIQQGTNEKLFF
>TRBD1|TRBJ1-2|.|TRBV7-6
TGTGCCAGCAGCCCTTATATTGGGACAGGGGATGGCTACACCTTC
CASSPYIGTGDGYTF
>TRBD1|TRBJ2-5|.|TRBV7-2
TGTGCCAGCAGCTTCGCAGGGGGCGACGGGGAGACCCAGTACTTC
CASSFAGGDGETQYF
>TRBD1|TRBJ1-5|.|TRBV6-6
TGTGCCAGCAGTTACGAGTTAGGGCAGGGGGGAGGGCCCCAGCATTTT
CASSYELGQGGGPQHF
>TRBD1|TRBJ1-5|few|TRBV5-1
TGCGCCAGCAGCTTGTCCCTCGGACAGGGTGGCAATCAGCCCCAGCATTTT
CASSLSLGQGGNQPQHF
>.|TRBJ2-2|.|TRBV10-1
TGCGCCAGCAGGGACTCGGAGGGCGCCGGGGAGCTGTTTTTT
CASRDSEGAGELFF
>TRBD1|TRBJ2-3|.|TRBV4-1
TGCGCCAGCAGCCAAGTTACAGGGGGCGCGGATACGCAGTATTTT
CASSQVTGGADTQYF
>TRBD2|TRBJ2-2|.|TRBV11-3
TGTGCCAGCAGCCCGGGACTAGCAGGCGGGGAGCTGTTTTTT
CASSPGLAGGELFF